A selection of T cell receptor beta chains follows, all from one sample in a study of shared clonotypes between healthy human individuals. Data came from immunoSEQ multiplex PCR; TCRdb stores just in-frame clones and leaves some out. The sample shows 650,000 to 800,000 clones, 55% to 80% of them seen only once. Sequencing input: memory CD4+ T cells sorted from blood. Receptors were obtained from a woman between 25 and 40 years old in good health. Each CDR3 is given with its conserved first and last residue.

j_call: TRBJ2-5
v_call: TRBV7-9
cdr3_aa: CASSLGGQGGETQYF

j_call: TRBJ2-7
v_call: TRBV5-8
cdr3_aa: CASSFRIAGPYEQYF

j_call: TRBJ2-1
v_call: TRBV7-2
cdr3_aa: CASSKTSSSYNEQFF

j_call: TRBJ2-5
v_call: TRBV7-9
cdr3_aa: CASSLRDPKETQYF

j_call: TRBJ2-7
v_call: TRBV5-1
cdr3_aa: CASSKTEGEQYF

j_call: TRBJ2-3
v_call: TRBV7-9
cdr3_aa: CASSQLGGLADTQYF

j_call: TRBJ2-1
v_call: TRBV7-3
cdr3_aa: CASSVAGGDEQFF

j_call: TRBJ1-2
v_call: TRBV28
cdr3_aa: CASSYQGRGYTF

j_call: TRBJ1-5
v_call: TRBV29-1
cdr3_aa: CSVLGSPGEPQHF

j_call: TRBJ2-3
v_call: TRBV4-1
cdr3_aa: CASSQDLGTDTQYF

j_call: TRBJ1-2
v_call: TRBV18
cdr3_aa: CASSPQGIHGYTF

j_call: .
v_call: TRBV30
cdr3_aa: CAWRLGTSGEQYF

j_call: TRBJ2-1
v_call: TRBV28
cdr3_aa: CASSGGIVYNEQFF

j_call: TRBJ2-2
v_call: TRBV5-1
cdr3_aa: CASSPNTGELFF

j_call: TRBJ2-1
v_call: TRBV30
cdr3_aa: CAWSVLGAGSNNEQFF

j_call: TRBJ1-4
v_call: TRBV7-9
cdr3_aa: CASSALSGATNEKLFF

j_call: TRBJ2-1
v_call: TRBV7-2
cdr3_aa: CASSSWTSVRYNEQFF

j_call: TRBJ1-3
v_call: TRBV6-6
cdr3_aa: CASSYSEAGRNTIYF

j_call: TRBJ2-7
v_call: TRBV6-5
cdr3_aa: CASSYGGNVWEQYF

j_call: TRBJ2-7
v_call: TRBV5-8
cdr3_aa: CASSTGGRFTYEQYF

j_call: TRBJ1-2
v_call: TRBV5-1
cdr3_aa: CASSRDRGRGYGYTF

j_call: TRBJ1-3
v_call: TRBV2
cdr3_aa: CASSAQTGPGNTIYF

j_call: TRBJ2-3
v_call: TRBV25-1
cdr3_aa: CASIGLAGDTQYF

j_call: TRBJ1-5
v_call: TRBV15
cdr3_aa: CATSRDSTGGGILGNQPQHF

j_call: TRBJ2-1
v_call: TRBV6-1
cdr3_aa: CASSELAGPTYNEQFF